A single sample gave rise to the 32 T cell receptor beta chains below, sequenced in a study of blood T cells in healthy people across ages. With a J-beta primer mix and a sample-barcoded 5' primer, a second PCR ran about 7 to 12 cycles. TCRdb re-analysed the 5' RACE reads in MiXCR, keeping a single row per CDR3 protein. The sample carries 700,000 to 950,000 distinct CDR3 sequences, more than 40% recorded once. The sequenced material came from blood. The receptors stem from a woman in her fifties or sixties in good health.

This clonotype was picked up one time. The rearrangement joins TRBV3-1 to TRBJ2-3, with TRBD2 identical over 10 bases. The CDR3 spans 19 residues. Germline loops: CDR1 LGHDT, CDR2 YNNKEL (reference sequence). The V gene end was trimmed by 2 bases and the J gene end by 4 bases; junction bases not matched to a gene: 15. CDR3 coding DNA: TGTGCCAGCAGCCAAAGTATCGGACTAGCGGATTCAAACTCAGATACGCAGTATTTT. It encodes CASSQSIGLADSNSDTQYF.

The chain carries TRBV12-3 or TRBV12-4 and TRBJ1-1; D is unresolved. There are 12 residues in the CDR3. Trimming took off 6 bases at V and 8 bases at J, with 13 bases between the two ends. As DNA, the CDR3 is TGTGCCAGCAGCCAAGGACTAAACGAAGCTTTCTTT. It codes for CASSQGLNEAFF.

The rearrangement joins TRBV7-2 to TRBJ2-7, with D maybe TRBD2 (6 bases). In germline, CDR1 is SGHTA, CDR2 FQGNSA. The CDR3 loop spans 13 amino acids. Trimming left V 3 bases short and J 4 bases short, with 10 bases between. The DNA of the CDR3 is TGTGCCAGCAGCTTGCGGGGCGAATACGAGCAGTACTTC. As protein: CASSLRGEYEQYF. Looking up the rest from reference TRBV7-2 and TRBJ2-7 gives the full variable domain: GAGVSQSPSNKVTEKGKDVELRCDPISGHTALYWYRQSLGQGLEFLIYFQGNSAPDKSGLPSDRFSAERTGGSVSTLTIQRTQQEDSAVYLCASSLRGEYEQYFGPGTRLTVT.

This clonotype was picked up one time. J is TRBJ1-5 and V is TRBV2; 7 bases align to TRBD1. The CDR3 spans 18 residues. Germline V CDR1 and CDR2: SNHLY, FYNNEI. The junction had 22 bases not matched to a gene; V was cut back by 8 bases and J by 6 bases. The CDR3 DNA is TGTGCCAGCTATGAGACCGGGACAGACAAATTTCGCGGTCAGCCCCAGCATTTT. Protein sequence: CASYETGTDKFRGQPQHF.

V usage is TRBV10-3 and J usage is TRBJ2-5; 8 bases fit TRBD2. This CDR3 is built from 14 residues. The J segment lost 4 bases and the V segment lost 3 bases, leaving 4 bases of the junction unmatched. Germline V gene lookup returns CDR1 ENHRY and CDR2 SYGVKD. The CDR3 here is CAISERAGVETQYF. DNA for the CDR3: TGTGCCATCAGTGAACGAGCGGGAGTAGAGACCCAGTACTTC.

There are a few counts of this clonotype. The DNA of the CDR3 is TGCGCCAGCAGCTTGGCCTTTGGAGCGGCTGATACGCAGTATTTT. It is translated as CASSLAFGAADTQYF. V and J are TRBV5-1 and TRBJ2-3; weak D call: TRBD2 (5 bases). This CDR3 has 15 residues. V lost 0 bases to trimming and J lost 6 bases, with 14 bases between them. Germline CDR1 reads SGHRS; CDR2 reads YFSETQ.

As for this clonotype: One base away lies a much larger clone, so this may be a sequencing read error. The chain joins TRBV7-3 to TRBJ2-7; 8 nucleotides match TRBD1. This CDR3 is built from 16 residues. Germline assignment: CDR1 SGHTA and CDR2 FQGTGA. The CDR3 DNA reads TGTGCCTGCAGTCCCGATCAGGGGACAGGTGCCTACGAGCAGTACTTC. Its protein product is CACSPDQGTGAYEQYF.

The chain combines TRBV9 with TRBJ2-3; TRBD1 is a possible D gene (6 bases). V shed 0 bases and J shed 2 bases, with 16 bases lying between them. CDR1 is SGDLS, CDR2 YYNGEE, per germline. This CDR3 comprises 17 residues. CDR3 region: CASSVATGGPHTDTQYF. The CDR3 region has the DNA TGTGCCAGCAGCGTAGCTACTGGGGGCCCGCACACAGATACGCAGTATTTT.

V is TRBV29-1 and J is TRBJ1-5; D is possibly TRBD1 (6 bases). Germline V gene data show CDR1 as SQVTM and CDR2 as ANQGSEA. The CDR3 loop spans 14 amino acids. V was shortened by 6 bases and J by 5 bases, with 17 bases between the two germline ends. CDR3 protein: CSVGWGAMDQPQHF. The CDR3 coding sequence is TGCAGCGTCGGGTGGGGGGCGATGGATCAGCCCCAGCATTTT.

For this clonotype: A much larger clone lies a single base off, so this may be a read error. The CDR3 reads CVSKSTGTSGMGEQYF. CDR3 DNA: TGTGTCAGCAAGTCTACCGGGACTAGCGGGATGGGGGAGCAGTACTTC. The chain uses TRBV6-2 or TRBV6-3 and TRBJ2-7, with 13 bases aligning to TRBD2. Germline CDR1 MNHEY, CDR2 SVGEGT. This CDR3 spans 16 amino acids.

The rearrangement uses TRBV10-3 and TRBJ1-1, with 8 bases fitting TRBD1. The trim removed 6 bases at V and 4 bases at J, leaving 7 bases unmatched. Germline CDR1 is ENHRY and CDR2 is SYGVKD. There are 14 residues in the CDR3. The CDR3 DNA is TGTGCCATCAGCACGACAGGGGCTTCCACTGAAGCTTTCTTT. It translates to CAISTTGASTEAFF.

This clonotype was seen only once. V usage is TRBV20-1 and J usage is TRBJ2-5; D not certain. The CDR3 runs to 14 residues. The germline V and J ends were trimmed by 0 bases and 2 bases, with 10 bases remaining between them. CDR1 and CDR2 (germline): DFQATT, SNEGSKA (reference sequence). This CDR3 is CSARDLEPQETQYF. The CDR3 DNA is TGCAGTGCTAGAGATTTAGAGCCACAAGAGACCCAGTACTTC.

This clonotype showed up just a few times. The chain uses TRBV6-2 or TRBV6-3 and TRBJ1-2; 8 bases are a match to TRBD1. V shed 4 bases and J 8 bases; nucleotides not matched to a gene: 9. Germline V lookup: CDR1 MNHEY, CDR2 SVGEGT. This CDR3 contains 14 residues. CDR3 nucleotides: TGTGCCAGCAGTTCTTCCGGGACAGGAGGCGGCTACACCTTC. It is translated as CASSSSGTGGGYTF.

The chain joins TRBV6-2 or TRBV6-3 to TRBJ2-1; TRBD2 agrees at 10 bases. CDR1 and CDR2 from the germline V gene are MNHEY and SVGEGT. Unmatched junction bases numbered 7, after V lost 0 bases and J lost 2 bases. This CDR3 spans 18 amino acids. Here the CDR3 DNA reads TGTGCCAGCAGTTACTCTAAAAGCGGGGGGGCTCCCTACAATGAGCAGTTCTTC. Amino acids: CASSYSKSGGAPYNEQFF.

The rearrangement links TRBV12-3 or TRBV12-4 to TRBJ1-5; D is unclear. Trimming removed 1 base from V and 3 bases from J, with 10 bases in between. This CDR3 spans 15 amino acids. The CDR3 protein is CASSLGYSPNQPQHF. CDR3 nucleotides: TGTGCCAGCAGTTTAGGCTACAGTCCCAATCAGCCCCAGCATTTT.

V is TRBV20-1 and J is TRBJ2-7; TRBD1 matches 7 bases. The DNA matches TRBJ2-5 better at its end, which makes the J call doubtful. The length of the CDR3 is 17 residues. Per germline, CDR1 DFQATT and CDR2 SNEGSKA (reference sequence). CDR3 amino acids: CSAGETGPTLVLETQYF. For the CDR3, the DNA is TGCAGTGCTGGGGAGACAGGGCCCACCCTGGTTTTAGAGACCCAGTACTTC.

The DNA of the CDR3 is TGTGCCAGCAGCGAAGCGGGACAATCCTACAATGAGCAGTACTTC. Encoded protein: CASSEAGQSYNEQYF. The chain has TRBV9 and TRBJ2-1; D is perhaps TRBD2 (7 bases). TRBJ2-7 explains the end of the DNA better; the J call may be wrong. In germline, CDR1 is SGDLS, CDR2 YYNGEE. The CDR3 length is 15 residues.

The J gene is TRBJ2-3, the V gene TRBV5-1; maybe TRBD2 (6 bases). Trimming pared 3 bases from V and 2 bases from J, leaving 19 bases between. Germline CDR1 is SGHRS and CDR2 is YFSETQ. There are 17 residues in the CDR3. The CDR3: CASSSSSGVMITDTQYF. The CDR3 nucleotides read TGCGCCAGCAGCTCATCTTCGGGGGTAATGATCACAGATACGCAGTATTTT.

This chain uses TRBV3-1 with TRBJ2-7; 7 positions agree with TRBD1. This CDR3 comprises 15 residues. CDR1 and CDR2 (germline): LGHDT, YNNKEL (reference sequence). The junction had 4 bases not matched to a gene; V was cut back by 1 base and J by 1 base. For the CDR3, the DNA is TGTGCCAGCAGCCAAGTCACAGGGGTATCCTACGAGCAGTACTTC. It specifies CASSQVTGVSYEQYF.

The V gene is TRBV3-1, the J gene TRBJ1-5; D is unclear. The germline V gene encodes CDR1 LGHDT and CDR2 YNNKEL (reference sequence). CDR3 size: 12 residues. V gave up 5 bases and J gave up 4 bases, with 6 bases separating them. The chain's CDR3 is CASSFENQPQHF. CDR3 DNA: TGTGCCAGCAGCTTCGAGAATCAGCCCCAGCATTTT.

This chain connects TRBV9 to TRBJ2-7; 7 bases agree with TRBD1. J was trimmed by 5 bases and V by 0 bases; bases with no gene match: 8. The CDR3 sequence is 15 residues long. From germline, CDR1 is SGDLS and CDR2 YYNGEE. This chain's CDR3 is CASSVALGQAHEQYF. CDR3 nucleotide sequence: TGTGCCAGCAGCGTAGCCCTCGGACAGGCCCACGAGCAGTACTTC.

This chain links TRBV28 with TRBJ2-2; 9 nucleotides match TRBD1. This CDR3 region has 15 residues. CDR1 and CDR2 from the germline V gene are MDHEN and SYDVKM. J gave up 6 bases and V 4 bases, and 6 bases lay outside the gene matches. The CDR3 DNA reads TGTGCCAGCAGTTACGGGACAGGGAGGGCCGGGGAGCTGTTTTTT. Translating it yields CASSYGTGRAGELFF.

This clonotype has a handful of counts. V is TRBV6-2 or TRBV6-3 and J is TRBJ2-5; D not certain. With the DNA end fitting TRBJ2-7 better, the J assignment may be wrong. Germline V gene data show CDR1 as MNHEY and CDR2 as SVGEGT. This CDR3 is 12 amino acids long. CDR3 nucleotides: TGTGCCAGCAGTTACATTAGGAACGAGCAGTACTTC. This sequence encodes CASSYIRNEQYF.

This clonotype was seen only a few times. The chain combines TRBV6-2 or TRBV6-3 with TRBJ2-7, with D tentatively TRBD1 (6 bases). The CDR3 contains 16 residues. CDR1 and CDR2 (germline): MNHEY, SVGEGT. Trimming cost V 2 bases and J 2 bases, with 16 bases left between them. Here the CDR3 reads CASSYPTDRLTYEQYF. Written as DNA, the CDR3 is TGTGCCAGCAGTTACCCCACGGACAGACTAACCTACGAGCAGTACTTC.

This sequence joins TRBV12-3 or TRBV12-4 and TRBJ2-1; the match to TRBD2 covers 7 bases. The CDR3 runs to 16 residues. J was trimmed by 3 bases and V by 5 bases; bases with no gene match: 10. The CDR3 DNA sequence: TGTGCCAGCAGTCTAGTGGGGAGGGCCATCTACAATGAGCAGTTCTTC. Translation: CASSLVGRAIYNEQFF.

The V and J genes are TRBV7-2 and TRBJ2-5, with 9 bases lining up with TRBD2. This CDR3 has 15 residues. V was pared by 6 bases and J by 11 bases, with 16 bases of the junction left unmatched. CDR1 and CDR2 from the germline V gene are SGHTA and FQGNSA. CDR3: CASRSGGGAYNEQYF. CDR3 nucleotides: TGTGCCAGCAGAAGTGGCGGGGGGGCCTACAATGAGCAGTACTTC.

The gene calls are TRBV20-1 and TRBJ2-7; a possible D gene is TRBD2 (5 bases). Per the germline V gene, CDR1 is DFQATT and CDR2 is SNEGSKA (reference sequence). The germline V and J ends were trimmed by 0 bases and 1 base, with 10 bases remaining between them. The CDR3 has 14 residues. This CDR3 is CSARDRRGSYEQYF. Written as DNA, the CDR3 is TGCAGTGCTAGAGATCGTCGGGGTTCCTACGAGCAGTACTTC.

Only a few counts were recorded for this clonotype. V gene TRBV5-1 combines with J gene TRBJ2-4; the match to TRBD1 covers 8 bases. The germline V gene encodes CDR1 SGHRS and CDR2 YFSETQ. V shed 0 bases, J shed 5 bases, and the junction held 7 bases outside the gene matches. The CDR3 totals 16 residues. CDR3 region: CASSLAGQGAQNIQYF. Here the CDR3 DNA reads TGCGCCAGCAGCTTGGCCGGGCAGGGGGCACAAAACATTCAGTACTTC.

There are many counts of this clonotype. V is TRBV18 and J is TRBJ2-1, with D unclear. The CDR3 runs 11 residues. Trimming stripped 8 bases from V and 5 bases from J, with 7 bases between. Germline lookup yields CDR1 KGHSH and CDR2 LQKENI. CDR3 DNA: TGTGCCAGCAGCCCTAACAATGAGCAGTTCTTC. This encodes CASSPNNEQFF.

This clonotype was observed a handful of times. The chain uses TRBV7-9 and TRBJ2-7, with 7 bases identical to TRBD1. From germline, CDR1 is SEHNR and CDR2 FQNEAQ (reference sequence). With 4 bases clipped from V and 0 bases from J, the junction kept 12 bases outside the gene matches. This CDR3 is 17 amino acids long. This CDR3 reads CASSSPGQYEFSYEQYF. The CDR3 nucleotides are TGTGCCAGCAGCTCGCCGGGACAGTATGAATTCTCCTACGAGCAGTACTTC.

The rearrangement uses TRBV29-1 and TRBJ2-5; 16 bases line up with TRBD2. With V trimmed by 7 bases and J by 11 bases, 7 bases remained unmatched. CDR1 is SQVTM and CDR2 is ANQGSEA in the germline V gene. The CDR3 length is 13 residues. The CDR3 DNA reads TGCAGCGGTGGGACTAGCGGGAGGGTGGAGCAGTACTTC. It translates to CSGGTSGRVEQYF. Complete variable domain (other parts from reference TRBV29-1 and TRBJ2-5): SAVISQKPSRDICQRGTSLTIQCQVDSQVTMMFWYRQQPGQSLTLIATANQGSEATYESGFVIDKFPISRPNLTFSTLTVSNMSPEDSSIYLCSGGTSGRVEQYFGPGTRLLVL.

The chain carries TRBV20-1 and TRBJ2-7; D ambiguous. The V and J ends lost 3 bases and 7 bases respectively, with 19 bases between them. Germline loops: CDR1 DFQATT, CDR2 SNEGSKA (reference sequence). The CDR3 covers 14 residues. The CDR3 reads CSASPLGQWREQYF. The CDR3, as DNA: TGCAGTGCTAGCCCCCTCGGCCAGTGGAGAGAGCAGTACTTC.